The T cell receptor (beta chain) under discussion was sequenced for a study of T cell responses to AZD1222 COVID-19 vaccine. This clone came up once. Some clones are missing from TCRdb's copy, which holds only in-frame ones; the method was immunoSEQ multiplex PCR. Of some 120,000 clones in the sample, roughly 91% were seen once. This material consisted of peripheral blood, taken on day 0 of AZD1222 vaccination. This receptor was identified in an adult in good health.

The CDR3 spells CASSPGQDYGYTF. The CDR3 coding sequence is TGTGCCAGCAGCCCGGGACAGGACTATGGCTACACCTTC. The chain employs TRBV14 and TRBJ1-2, with TRBD1 matching 8 bases. The length of the CDR3 is 13 residues. Germline CDR1 is SGHDN and CDR2 is FVKESK. The V gene end was trimmed by 4 bases and the J gene end by 3 bases; junction bases not matched to a gene: 1.